This T cell receptor beta chain was documented in a study of beta chain features in type 1 diabetes. The V and J ends lost 6 bases and 2 bases respectively, with 10 bases between them. Germline V lookup: CDR1 SGHVS, CDR2 FQNEAQ. The CDR3 covers 13 residues. Expressed TCRB transcripts were sequenced after all isolated RNA was converted to cDNA. TCRdb's table, derived via immunoSEQ multiplex PCR, lists solely in-frame clones and lacks some. The sample contains a few hundred thousand clones, 8.5% to 10% of which appear only once. Overall study results and limits: In the patient group, naive, central memory and Treg TCRB repertoires seemed more alike than in the healthy donor group. Shortening of TCRB CDR3s, moderate but significant, appeared in all four CD4+ subsets of Type 1 diabetes patients.

With respect to this clone: Its antigen is as yet unknown.

The sample taken for sequencing was central memory CD4+ T cells from blood. The chain uses TRBV7-8 and TRBJ1-2; TRBD1 is a possible D gene (6 bases). This clonotype originated in a man aged 30 to 39 with type 1 diabetes. The CDR3, as DNA: TGTGCCAGCAGTTACAGGGTCAACTATGGCTACACCTTC. It encodes CASSYRVNYGYTF.